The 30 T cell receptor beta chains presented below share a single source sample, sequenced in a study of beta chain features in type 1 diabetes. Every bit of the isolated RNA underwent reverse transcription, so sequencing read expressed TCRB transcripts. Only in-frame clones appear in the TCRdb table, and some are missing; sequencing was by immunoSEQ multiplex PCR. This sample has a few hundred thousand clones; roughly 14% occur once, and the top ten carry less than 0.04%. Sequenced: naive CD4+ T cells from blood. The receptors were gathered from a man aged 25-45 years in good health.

In DNA form, the CDR3 reads TGTGCCTGGAGTATCCGGACAGGCATGGGATCACCCCTCCACTTT. Its protein is CAWSIRTGMGSPLHF. The chain uses TRBV30 and TRBJ1-6, with 7 bases fitting TRBD1. Trimming took 2 bases from V and 10 from J; bases not matched to a gene: 11. The germline V gene encodes CDR1 GTSNPN and CDR2 SVGIG (reference sequence). The length of the CDR3 is 15 residues.

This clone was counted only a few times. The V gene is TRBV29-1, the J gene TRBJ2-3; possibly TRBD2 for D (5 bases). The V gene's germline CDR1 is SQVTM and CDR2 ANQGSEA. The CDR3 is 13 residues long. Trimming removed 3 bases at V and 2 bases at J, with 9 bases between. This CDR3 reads CSVESGYTDTQYF. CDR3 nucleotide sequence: TGCAGCGTTGAGTCGGGGTACACAGATACGCAGTATTTT.

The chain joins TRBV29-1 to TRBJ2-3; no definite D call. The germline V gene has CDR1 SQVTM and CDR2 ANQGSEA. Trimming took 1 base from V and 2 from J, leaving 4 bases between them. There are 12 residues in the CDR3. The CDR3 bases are TGCAGCGTTGAAGGGACCACAGATACGCAGTATTTT. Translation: CSVEGTTDTQYF.

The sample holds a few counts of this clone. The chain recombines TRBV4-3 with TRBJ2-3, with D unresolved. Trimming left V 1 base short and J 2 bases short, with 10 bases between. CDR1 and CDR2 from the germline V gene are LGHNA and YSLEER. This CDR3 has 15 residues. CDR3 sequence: CASSQAAADTDTQYF. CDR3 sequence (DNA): TGCGCCAGCAGCCAAGCCGCGGCAGACACAGATACGCAGTATTTT.

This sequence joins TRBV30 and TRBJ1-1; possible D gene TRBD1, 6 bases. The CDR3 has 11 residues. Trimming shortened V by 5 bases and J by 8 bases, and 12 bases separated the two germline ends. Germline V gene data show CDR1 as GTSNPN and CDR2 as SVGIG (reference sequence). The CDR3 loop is CAWQRGGEAFF. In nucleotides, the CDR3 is TGTGCCTGGCAAAGGGGGGGAGAAGCTTTCTTT. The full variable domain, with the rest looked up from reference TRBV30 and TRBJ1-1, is SQTIHQWPATLVQPVGSPLSLECTVEGTSNPNLYWYRQAAGRGLQLLFYSVGIGQISSEVPQNLSASRPQDRQFILSSKKLLLSDSGFYLCAWQRGGEAFFGQGTRLTVV.

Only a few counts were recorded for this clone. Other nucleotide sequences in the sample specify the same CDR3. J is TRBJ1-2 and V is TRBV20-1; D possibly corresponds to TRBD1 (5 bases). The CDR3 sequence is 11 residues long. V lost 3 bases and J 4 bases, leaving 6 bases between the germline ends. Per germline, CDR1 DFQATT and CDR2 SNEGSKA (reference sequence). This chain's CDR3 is CSASGGYGYTF. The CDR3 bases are TGCAGTGCTAGCGGGGGCTATGGCTACACCTTC.

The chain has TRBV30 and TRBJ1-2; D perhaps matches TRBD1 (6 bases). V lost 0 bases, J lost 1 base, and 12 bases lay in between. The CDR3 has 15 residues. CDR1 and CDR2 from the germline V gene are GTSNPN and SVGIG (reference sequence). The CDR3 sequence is CAWSVRGAGNYGYTF. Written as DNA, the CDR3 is TGTGCCTGGAGTGTTAGGGGGGCCGGTAACTATGGCTACACCTTC.

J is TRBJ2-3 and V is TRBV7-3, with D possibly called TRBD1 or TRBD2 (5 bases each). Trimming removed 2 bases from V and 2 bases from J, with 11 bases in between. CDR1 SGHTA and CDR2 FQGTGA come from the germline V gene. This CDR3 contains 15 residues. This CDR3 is CASSLSGLYTDTQYF. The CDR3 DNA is TGTGCCAGCAGCTTATCGGGGCTCTACACAGATACGCAGTATTTT.

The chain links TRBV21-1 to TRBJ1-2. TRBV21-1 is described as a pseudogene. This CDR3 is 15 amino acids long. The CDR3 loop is CASSKKPGIRYGYTF. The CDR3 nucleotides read TGTGCCAGCAGCAAAAAGCCGGGAATCCGCTATGGCTACACCTTC.

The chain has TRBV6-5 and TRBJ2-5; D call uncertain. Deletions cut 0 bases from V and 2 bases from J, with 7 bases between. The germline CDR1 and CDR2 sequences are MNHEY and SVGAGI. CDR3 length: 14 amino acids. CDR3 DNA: TGTGCCAGCAGTTACTCCACTCCTCAAGAGACCCAGTACTTC. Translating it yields CASSYSTPQETQYF.

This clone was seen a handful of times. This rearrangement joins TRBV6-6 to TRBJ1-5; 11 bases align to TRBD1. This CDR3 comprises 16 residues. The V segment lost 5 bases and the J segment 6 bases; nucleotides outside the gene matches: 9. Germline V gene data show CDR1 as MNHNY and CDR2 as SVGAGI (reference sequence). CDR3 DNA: TGTGCCAGCAGTAACCGGGACAGGGGGAAGTCTCAGCCCCAGCATTTT. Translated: CASSNRDRGKSQPQHF.

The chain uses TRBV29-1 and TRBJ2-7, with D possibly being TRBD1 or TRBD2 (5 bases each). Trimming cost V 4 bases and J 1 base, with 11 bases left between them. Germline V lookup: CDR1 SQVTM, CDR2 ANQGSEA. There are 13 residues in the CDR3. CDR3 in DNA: TGCAGCGTTGGGGACCGCGTGTCCTACGAGCAGTACGTC. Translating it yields CSVGDRVSYEQYV.

This CDR3 reads CASSSGGGRFRYGYTF. The CDR3 nucleotides are TGTGCCAGCAGTTCCGGCGGGGGGCGTTTTCGTTATGGCTACACCTTC. The rearrangement uses TRBV7-2 and TRBJ1-2; D perhaps matches TRBD1 (6 bases). Between the trimmed V and J ends, which lost 6 bases and 5 bases, there was a span of 22 bases. The V gene's germline CDR1 is SGHTA and CDR2 FQGNSA. The CDR3 is made up of 16 amino acids.

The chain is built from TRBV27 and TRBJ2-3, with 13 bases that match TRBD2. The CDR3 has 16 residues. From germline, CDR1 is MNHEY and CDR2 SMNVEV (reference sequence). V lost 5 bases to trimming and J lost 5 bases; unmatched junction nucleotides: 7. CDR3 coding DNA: TGTGCCAGCAGTCCCGAACGACTAGCGGGAGGAGATACGCAGTATTTT. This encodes CASSPERLAGGDTQYF.

DNA for the CDR3: TGTGCCAGCAGCTTAACCAGGGCTGGGGCCAACGTCCTGACTTTC. This translates into CASSLTRAGANVLTF. The chain couples TRBV7-2 to TRBJ2-6; TRBD1 is a possible D gene (5 bases). Germline V gene data show CDR1 as SGHTA and CDR2 as FQGNSA. This CDR3 is 15 amino acids long. Trimming removed 2 bases from V and 2 bases from J, with 7 bases in between.

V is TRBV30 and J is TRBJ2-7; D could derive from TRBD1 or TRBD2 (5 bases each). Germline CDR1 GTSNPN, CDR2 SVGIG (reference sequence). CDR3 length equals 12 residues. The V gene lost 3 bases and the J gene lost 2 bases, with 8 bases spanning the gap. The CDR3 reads CAWSRGPYEQYV. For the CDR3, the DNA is TGTGCCTGGAGCCGGGGCCCCTACGAGCAGTACGTC.

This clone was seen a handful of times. This CDR3 is CAISESGYTEAFF. DNA for the CDR3: TGTGCCATCAGTGAGTCAGGGTACACTGAAGCTTTCTTT. The genes are TRBV10-3 and TRBJ1-1, with D unclear. Germline V gene sequence: CDR1 ENHRY, CDR2 SYGVKD. V dropped 0 bases and J dropped 3 bases, with 5 bases sitting between them. The CDR3 consists of 13 residues.

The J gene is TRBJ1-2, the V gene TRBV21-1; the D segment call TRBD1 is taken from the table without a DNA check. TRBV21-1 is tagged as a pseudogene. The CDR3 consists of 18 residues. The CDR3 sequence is CASSPEGDRGSFLFGYTF. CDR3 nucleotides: TGTGCCAGCAGTCCCGAGGGCGACAGGGGTTCGTTTTTGTTTGGCTACACCTTC.

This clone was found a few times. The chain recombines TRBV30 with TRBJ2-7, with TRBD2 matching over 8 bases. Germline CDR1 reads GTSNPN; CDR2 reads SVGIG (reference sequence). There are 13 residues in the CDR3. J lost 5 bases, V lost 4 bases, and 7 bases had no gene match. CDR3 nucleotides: TGTGCCTGGAACAGCGGGAGCGGCCACGAGCAGTACGTC. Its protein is CAWNSGSGHEQYV.

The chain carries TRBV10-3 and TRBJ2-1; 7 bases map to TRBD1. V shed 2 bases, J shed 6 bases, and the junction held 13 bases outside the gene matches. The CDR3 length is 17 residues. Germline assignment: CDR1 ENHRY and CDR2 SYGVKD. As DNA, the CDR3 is TGTGCCATCAGTGAGGCGGCAGGGGCCAAGGGGGCCAATGAGCAGTTCTTC. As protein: CAISEAAGAKGANEQFF.

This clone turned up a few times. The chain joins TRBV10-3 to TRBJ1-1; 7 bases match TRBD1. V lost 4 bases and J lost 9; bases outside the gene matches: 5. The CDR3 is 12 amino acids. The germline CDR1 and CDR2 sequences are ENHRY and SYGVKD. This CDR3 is CAISGRDSKAFF. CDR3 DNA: TGTGCCATCAGTGGGCGGGACAGCAAAGCTTTCTTT.

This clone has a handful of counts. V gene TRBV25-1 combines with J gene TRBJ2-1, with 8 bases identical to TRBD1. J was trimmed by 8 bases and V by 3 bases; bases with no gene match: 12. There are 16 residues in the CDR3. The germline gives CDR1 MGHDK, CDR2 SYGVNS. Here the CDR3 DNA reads TGTGCCAGCAGTGATATGACAGGGGTATATCGAGATGAGCAGTTCTTC. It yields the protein CASSDMTGVYRDEQFF. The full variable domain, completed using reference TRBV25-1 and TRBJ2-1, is EADIYQTPRYLVIGTGKKITLECSQTMGHDKMYWYQQDPGMELHLIHYSYGVNSTEKGDLSSESTVSRIRTEHFPLTLESARPSHTSQYLCASSDMTGVYRDEQFFGPGTRLTVL.

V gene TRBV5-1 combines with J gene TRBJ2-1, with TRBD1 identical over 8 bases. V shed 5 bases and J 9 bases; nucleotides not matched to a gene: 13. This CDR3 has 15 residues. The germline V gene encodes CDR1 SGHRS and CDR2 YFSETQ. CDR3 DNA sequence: TGCGCCAGCAGATCAGGGACAGGCCGGGGAACTGAGCAGTTCTTC. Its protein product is CASRSGTGRGTEQFF.

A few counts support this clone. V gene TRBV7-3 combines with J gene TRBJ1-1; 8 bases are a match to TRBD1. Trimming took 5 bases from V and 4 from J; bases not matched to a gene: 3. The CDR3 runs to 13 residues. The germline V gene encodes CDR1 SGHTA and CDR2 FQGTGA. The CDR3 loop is CASSPTGGTEAFF. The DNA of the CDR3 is TGTGCCAGCAGCCCCACAGGGGGCACTGAAGCTTTCTTT.

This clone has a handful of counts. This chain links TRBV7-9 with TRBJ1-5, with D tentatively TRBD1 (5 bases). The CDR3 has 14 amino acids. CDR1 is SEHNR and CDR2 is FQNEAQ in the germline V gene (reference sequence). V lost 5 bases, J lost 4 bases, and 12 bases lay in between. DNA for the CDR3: TGTGCCAGCAGCGTCCAGGGAGGAAATCAGCCCCAGCATTTT. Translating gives CASSVQGGNQPQHF.

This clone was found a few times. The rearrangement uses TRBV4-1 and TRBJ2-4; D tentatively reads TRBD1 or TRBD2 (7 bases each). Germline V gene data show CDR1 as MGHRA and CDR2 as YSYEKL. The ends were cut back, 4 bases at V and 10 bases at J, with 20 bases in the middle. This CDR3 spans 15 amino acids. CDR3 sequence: CASSREWGQRGIQYF. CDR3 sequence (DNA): TGCGCCAGCAGCCGAGAATGGGGACAGCGGGGAATTCAGTACTTC.

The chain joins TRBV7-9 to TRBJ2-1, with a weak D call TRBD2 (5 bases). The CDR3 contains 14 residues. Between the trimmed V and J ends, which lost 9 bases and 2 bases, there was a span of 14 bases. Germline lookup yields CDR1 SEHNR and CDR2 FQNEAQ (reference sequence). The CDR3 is CASGGGWAYNEQFF. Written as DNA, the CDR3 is TGTGCCAGTGGAGGCGGGTGGGCCTACAATGAGCAGTTCTTC.

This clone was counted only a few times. The CDR3 nucleotides are TGTGCCATCAGTGAAGGCTCCTACGAGCAGTACGTC. Translated: CAISEGSYEQYV. The V call is TRBV10-3, the J call TRBJ2-7; D is undetermined. Germline V lookup: CDR1 ENHRY, CDR2 SYGVKD. The CDR3 has 12 residues. The germline V and J ends were trimmed by 3 bases and 0 bases, with 3 bases remaining between them.

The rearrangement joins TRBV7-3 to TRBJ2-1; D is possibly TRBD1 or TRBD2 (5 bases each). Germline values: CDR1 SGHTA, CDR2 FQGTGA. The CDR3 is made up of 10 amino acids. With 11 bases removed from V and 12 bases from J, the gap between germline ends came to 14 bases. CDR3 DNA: TGTGCCGCCGGGGACGCTGTGCAGTTCTTC. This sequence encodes CAAGDAVQFF.

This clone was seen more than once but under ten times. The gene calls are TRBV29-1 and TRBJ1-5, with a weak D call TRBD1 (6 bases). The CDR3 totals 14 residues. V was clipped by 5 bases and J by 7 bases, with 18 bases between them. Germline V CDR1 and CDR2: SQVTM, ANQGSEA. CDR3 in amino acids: CSVSRGRNRQPQHF. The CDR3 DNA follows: TGCAGCGTTTCTCGGGGGCGGAATCGCCAGCCCCAGCATTTT.